Presented here are 28 T cell receptor beta chains from one specimen sequenced in a study of T cells in localized non-small cell lung cancer. Sequencing used immunoSEQ multiplex PCR; TCRdb keeps in-frame clones, though not all of them. The top ten hold approximately 12% of the sample, which has around 35,000 clones, around 93% seen once. This sample comprised peripheral blood mononuclear cells, obtained before any cancer treatment. The receptors derive from a female donor at least 60 years old with stage II lung adenocarcinoma.

The chain carries TRBV7-2 and TRBJ2-3; a weak D match, TRBD1 (6 bases). The CDR3 spans 15 residues. V shed 1 base and J shed 3 bases, with 11 bases lying between them. CDR1 and CDR2 from the germline V gene are SGHTA and FQGNSA. The CDR3 DNA reads TGTGCCAGCAGCTTAGTGCAGGGGATAACAGATACGCAGTATTTT. Translation: CASSLVQGITDTQYF. Combining the CDR3 with reference TRBV7-2 and TRBJ2-3 gives the whole variable domain GAGVSQSPSNKVTEKGKDVELRCDPISGHTALYWYRQSLGQGLEFLIYFQGNSAPDKSGLPSDRFSAERTGGSVSTLTIQRTQQEDSAVYLCASSLVQGITDTQYFGPGTRLTVL.

The rearrangement links TRBV15 to TRBJ1-1; no definite D call. The CDR3 is made up of 14 amino acids. CDR1 LNHNV and CDR2 YYDKDF come from the germline V gene (reference sequence). V dropped 6 bases and J dropped 5 bases, with 16 bases sitting between them. The CDR3 region has the DNA TGTGCCACCAGGTGGGAGGGTATCGGTACTGAAGCTTTCTTT. Protein product: CATRWEGIGTEAFF.

This chain connects TRBV28 to TRBJ1-4, with D perhaps TRBD1 (6 bases). CDR3 length equals 15 residues. Germline CDR1 MDHEN, CDR2 SYDVKM. V was cut by 4 bases and J by 10 bases, with 19 bases left in between. The CDR3 nucleotides read TGTGCCAGCAGTTCCCCGGACAGCCTAAGGCGAAAACTGTTTTTT. It specifies CASSSPDSLRRKLFF.

The DNA for the CDR3 is TGTGCCAGCAGCCCAGGGCCCAGTACGAACACCGGGGAGCTGTTTTTT. It encodes CASSPGPSTNTGELFF. This chain connects TRBV7-2 to TRBJ2-2; a possible D gene is TRBD1 (5 bases). Trimming cost V 5 bases and J 0 bases, with 13 bases left between them. The CDR3 spans 16 residues. The germline CDR1 and CDR2 sequences are SGHTA and FQGNSA.

J is TRBJ1-2 and V is TRBV5-6, with D possibly being TRBD1 (6 bases). There are 14 residues in the CDR3. V shed 4 bases and J shed 5 bases, with 15 bases lying between them. CDR1 SGHDT and CDR2 YYEEEE come from the germline V gene. CDR3 in amino acids: CASSPDSIPYGYTF. The CDR3 bases are TGTGCCAGCAGCCCGGACAGCATACCTTATGGCTACACCTTC.

The gene calls are TRBV5-6 and TRBJ2-5, with 8 bases lining up with TRBD1. The CDR3 sequence is 12 residues long. Losses at the gene ends were 5 bases for V and 4 bases for J; bases not matched to a gene: 1. Germline V lookup: CDR1 SGHDT, CDR2 YYEEEE. CDR3 region: CASRGTGETQYF. The CDR3 DNA reads as TGTGCCAGCAGAGGGACAGGAGAGACCCAGTACTTC.

The V and J genes are TRBV7-2 and TRBJ1-1; D gene unclear. The length of the CDR3 is 14 residues. CDR1 is SGHTA, CDR2 FQGNSA, per germline. V dropped 3 bases and J dropped 0 bases, with 8 bases sitting between them. CDR3 in DNA: TGTGCCAGCAGCTTTGGCAGAATGAACACTGAAGCTTTCTTT. Translation gives CASSFGRMNTEAFF. The whole variable domain, filled in from reference TRBV7-2 and TRBJ1-1, reads GAGVSQSPSNKVTEKGKDVELRCDPISGHTALYWYRQSLGQGLEFLIYFQGNSAPDKSGLPSDRFSAERTGGSVSTLTIQRTQQEDSAVYLCASSFGRMNTEAFFGQGTRLTVV.

The gene calls are TRBV19 and TRBJ1-1, with a possible D match to TRBD1 (5 bases). The CDR3 spans 14 residues. The V gene lost 1 base and the J gene lost 10 bases, with 16 bases spanning the gap. Germline CDR1 LNHDA, CDR2 SQIVND (reference sequence). The CDR3 DNA follows: TGTGCCAGTAGTATAGGGGGACGGCAGGGTGGAGCTTTCTTT. Protein: CASSIGGRQGGAFF.

On this clone itself: Other DNA sequences from this sample encode an identical CDR3 as well. V usage is TRBV5-6 and J usage is TRBJ1-5; TRBD1 might be the D (5 bases). CDR1 and CDR2 (germline): SGHDT, YYEEEE. V was shortened by 0 bases and J by 0 bases, with 7 bases between the two germline ends. The CDR3 totals 15 residues. CDR3 in DNA: TGTGCCAGCAGCTTGGGAGGGGCTAGCAATCAGCCCCAGCATTTT. The encoded protein is CASSLGGASNQPQHF.

CDR3 nucleotides: TGTGCCAGCAGCGAGGGGCGCCCAGATACGCAGTATTTT. This encodes CASSEGRPDTQYF. The rearrangement joins TRBV7-2 to TRBJ2-3, with D perhaps assigned TRBD1 or TRBD2 (5 bases each). This CDR3 is built from 13 residues. In germline, CDR1 is SGHTA, CDR2 FQGNSA. The V end lost 5 bases, the J end lost 4 bases, and 10 bases lay between the germline ends.

The chain links TRBV18 to TRBJ1-5, with 10 bases identical to TRBD1. CDR1 and CDR2 (germline): KGHSH, LQKENI. The CDR3 extends over 16 amino acids. V trimming: 4 bases; J trimming: 6 bases; junction bases outside the gene matches: 9. CDR3 sequence (DNA): TGTGCCAGCTCACTCTCCGGGACAGGGGTGGGTCAGCCCCAGCATTTT. It encodes CASSLSGTGVGQPQHF. The whole variable domain, remainder taken from reference TRBV18 and TRBJ1-5, is NAGVMQNPRHLVRRRGQEARLRCSPMKGHSHVYWYRQLPEEGLKFMVYLQKENIIDESGMPKERFSAEFPKEGPSILRIQQVVRGDSAAYFCASSLSGTGVGQPQHFGDGTRLSIL.

This rearrangement joins TRBV28 to TRBJ2-2, with D maybe TRBD1 (6 bases). There are 15 residues in the CDR3. Trimming shortened V by 5 bases and J by 4 bases, and 14 bases separated the two germline ends. The germline V gene has CDR1 MDHEN and CDR2 SYDVKM. The CDR3 DNA reads TGTGCCAGCAGTCCCCGACAGGTACTCACCGGGGAGCTGTTTTTT. The encoded protein is CASSPRQVLTGELFF.

This rearrangement joins TRBV5-1 to TRBJ1-1, with 9 bases fitting TRBD1. This CDR3 spans 18 amino acids. J lost 0 bases, V lost 4 bases, and 13 bases had no gene match. Germline V gene lookup returns CDR1 SGHRS and CDR2 YFSETQ. The DNA for the CDR3 is TGCGCCAGCAGCCTCCGGGGACAGGGCCTACACATGAACACTGAAGCTTTCTTT. Its protein is CASSLRGQGLHMNTEAFF.

The rearrangement links TRBV5-1 to TRBJ2-7; the D gene is possibly TRBD1 (6 bases). V gave up 4 bases and J gave up 2 bases, with 16 bases separating them. The germline gives CDR1 SGHRS, CDR2 YFSETQ. The CDR3 is made up of 15 amino acids. CDR3 DNA sequence: TGCGCCAGCAGCACGGACAGTCCGGGTCCCTACGAGCAGTACTTC. Translating it yields CASSTDSPGPYEQYF. The full variable domain, completed using reference TRBV5-1 and TRBJ2-7, is KAGVTQTPRYLIKTRGQQVTLSCSPISGHRSVSWYQQTPGQGLQFLFEYFSETQRNKGNFPGRFSGRQFSNSRSEMNVSTLELGDSALYLCASSTDSPGPYEQYFGPGTRLTVT.

This clone appeared a single time. J is TRBJ2-3 and V is TRBV5-4, with 8 bases lining up with TRBD2. The CDR3 runs to 16 residues. In germline, CDR1 is SGHNT, CDR2 YYREEE (reference sequence). Trimming at V came to 0 bases and at J to 4 bases, leaving 7 bases not matched to a gene. CDR3 amino acids: CASSLGGPGGADTQYF. The CDR3 DNA is TGTGCCAGCAGCTTGGGGGGACCGGGAGGGGCAGATACGCAGTATTTT.

The rearrangement links TRBV6-5 to TRBJ2-1; no clear D gene. Germline values: CDR1 MNHEY, CDR2 SVGAGI. Trimming took off 2 bases at V and 7 bases at J, with 9 bases between the two ends. This CDR3 is built from 13 residues. The CDR3 bases are TGTGCCAGCAGTTACAGAGATGGAAATGAGCAGTTCTTC. Residues: CASSYRDGNEQFF.

The chain carries TRBV5-6 and TRBJ1-1, with 8 nucleotides matching TRBD1. The germline CDR1 and CDR2 sequences are SGHDT and YYEEEE. V shed 2 bases, J shed 4 bases, and the junction held 4 bases outside the gene matches. The CDR3 sequence is 14 residues long. The CDR3 DNA sequence: TGTGCCAGCAGCTTCGGACAGGGTAGCACTGAAGCTTTCTTT. This codes for CASSFGQGSTEAFF.

This CDR3 reads CAWSAMGGVNTGELFF. The CDR3, as DNA: TGTGCCTGGAGTGCCATGGGGGGGGTTAACACCGGGGAGCTGTTTTTT. This chain joins TRBV30 and TRBJ2-2; 7 bases map to TRBD2. CDR3 length: 16 residues. The germline gives CDR1 GTSNPN, CDR2 SVGIG (reference sequence). The junction had 7 bases not matched to a gene; V was cut back by 1 base and J by 2 bases.

V and J are TRBV10-3 and TRBJ2-7; weak D call: TRBD2 (6 bases). The CDR3 runs to 15 residues. Germline assignment: CDR1 ENHRY and CDR2 SYGVKD. Trimming took off 5 bases at V and 0 bases at J, with 14 bases between the two ends. The CDR3 bases are TGTGCCATCAGTCCCCCCCGGGGGAGCTCCTACGAGCAGTACTTC. Its protein is CAISPPRGSSYEQYF.

CDR3 amino acids: CASSQAGRLTEAFF. As DNA, the CDR3 is TGTGCCAGCAGCCAGGCAGGGCGATTGACTGAAGCTTTCTTT. The V and J genes are TRBV14 and TRBJ1-1; tentatively, D is TRBD1 (5 bases). CDR1 is SGHDN and CDR2 is FVKESK in the germline V gene. With 3 bases removed from V and 5 bases from J, the gap between germline ends came to 13 bases. The CDR3 totals 14 residues.

This clone was counted a few times. This chain links TRBV5-1 with TRBJ1-2; D not resolved. V dropped 3 bases and J dropped 1 base, with 7 bases sitting between them. Germline assignment: CDR1 SGHRS and CDR2 YFSETQ. The CDR3 runs to 13 residues. CDR3 in amino acids: CASSSLNNYGYTF. The CDR3 nucleotides are TGCGCCAGCAGCTCTCTCAATAACTATGGCTACACCTTC.

This chain uses TRBV10-3 with TRBJ1-1; no clear D. The CDR3 is 15 residues long. CDR1 and CDR2 from the germline V gene are ENHRY and SYGVKD. V was trimmed by 10 bases and J by 6 bases, leaving 24 bases between them. The CDR3 region is CATQWESSRLAEAFF. The CDR3 DNA reads TGTGCCACCCAGTGGGAGTCTTCTAGGTTGGCTGAAGCTTTCTTT.

V gene TRBV6-5 combines with J gene TRBJ2-7, with D uncertain. The germline gives CDR1 MNHEY, CDR2 SVGAGI. The ends were cut back, 9 bases at V and 7 bases at J, with 13 bases in the middle. The CDR3 totals 11 residues. The CDR3 region has the DNA TGTGCCAGTAACCTGGGCCCAGAGCAGTACTTC. Protein product: CASNLGPEQYF.

The chain is built from TRBV5-1 and TRBJ2-3, with 7 nucleotides matching TRBD2. The V gene end was trimmed by 5 bases and the J gene end by 2 bases; junction bases not matched to a gene: 8. Germline V gene lookup returns CDR1 SGHRS and CDR2 YFSETQ. There are 15 residues in the CDR3. The CDR3 nucleotides are TGCGCCAGCAGACTCGGACTAGGCCCCACAGATACGCAGTATTTT. Amino acid sequence: CASRLGLGPTDTQYF.

This chain links TRBV30 with TRBJ2-2; 11 bases fit TRBD1. V lost 3 bases to trimming and J lost 5 bases; unmatched junction nucleotides: 2. This CDR3 contains 14 residues. Germline CDR1 GTSNPN, CDR2 SVGIG (reference sequence). The CDR3 DNA sequence: TGTGCCTGGAGGGGGGACAGGGGGACCGGGGAGCTGTTTTTT. Protein: CAWRGDRGTGELFF.

This clone was counted a few times. This sequence joins TRBV7-2 and TRBJ1-6, with unresolved D. The CDR3 has 14 amino acids. V dropped 4 bases and J dropped 10 bases, with 14 bases sitting between them. The germline CDR1 and CDR2 sequences are SGHTA and FQGNSA. CDR3 protein: CASSSLFKGSPLHF. As DNA, the CDR3 is TGTGCCAGCAGCTCACTGTTTAAGGGATCACCCCTCCACTTT.

The rearrangement joins TRBV4-3 to TRBJ1-2; D is unclear. V lost 0 bases and J lost 0, with 5 bases in between. There are 14 residues in the CDR3. Germline V CDR1 and CDR2: LGHNA, YSLEER. The CDR3 DNA follows: TGCGCCAGCAGCCAAGACAGGACTAACTATGGCTACACCTTC. This translates into CASSQDRTNYGYTF.

The rearrangement joins TRBV7-2 to TRBJ1-2; maybe TRBD1 (5 bases). CDR3 length equals 13 residues. Germline V lookup: CDR1 SGHTA, CDR2 FQGNSA. V was clipped by 3 bases and J by 8 bases, with 13 bases between them. As DNA, the CDR3 is TGTGCCAGCAGCTTTCCCGGGGCTAGCGGCTACACCTTC. Encoded protein: CASSFPGASGYTF.